These 17 T cell receptor beta chains share one sample of origin, sequenced in a study of shared clonotypes between healthy human individuals. The data were produced by immunoSEQ multiplex PCR, yet TCRdb's version contains in-frame clones alone and is incomplete. The sample includes over a million clones, 70% to 80% of them seen just once. Sample: memory CD4+ T cells sorted from blood. Noted subset: CD45RA-negative fraction. The receptors were gathered from a man aged 18 to 30 in good health.

This chain connects TRBV7-9 to TRBJ2-5; possibly TRBD1 for D (6 bases). Per germline, CDR1 SEHNR and CDR2 FQNEAQ (reference sequence). CDR3 length: 16 amino acids. Trimming shortened V by 7 bases and J by 0 bases, and 18 bases separated the two germline ends. As DNA, the CDR3 is TGTGCCAGCACCACCTTAGGACAGACGAACCAAGAGACCCAGTACTTC. Amino acids: CASTTLGQTNQETQYF.

Details on this clone: With a much larger clone just one base away, this may be a read error. The chain is built from TRBV6-4 and TRBJ1-1; D unresolved. The CDR3 contains 12 residues. Trimming removed 2 bases from V and 8 bases from J, with 9 bases in between. Germline V gene data show CDR1 as MRHNA and CDR2 as SNTAGT. The CDR3, as DNA: TGTGCCAGCAGTGACAGGATAGGGGAAGCTTTCTTT. It is translated as CASSDRIGEAFF.

The rearrangement uses TRBV2 and TRBJ1-5; 9 positions agree with TRBD1. Germline V gene data show CDR1 as SNHLY and CDR2 as FYNNEI. The V segment lost 6 bases and the J segment 0 bases; nucleotides outside the gene matches: 9. The CDR3 contains 17 residues. CDR3 in DNA: TGTGCCAGCAGGTTTGACAGGGGGAAAGATAGCAATCAGCCCCAGCATTTT. This translates into CASRFDRGKDSNQPQHF. Filled out from reference TRBV2 and TRBJ1-5, the complete variable domain reads EPEVTQTPSHQVTQMGQEVILRCVPISNHLYFYWYRQILGQKVEFLVSFYNNEISEKSEIFDDQFSVERPDGSNFTLKIRSTKLEDSAMYFCASRFDRGKDSNQPQHFGDGTRLSIL.

The chain carries TRBV30 and TRBJ1-3, with D perhaps matching TRBD1 (6 bases). This CDR3 has 16 amino acids. Looked up from germline, CDR1 is GTSNPN and CDR2 is SVGIG (reference sequence). Trimming cost V 1 base and J 2 bases, with 15 bases left between them. The CDR3 sequence is CAWSGTLTGAGNTIYF. DNA for the CDR3: TGTGCCTGGAGTGGGACCCTGACAGGAGCTGGAAACACCATATATTTT.

Concerning this clone: At the DNA level, this CDR3 is encoded by other sequences in the same sample as well. This chain joins TRBV7-2 and TRBJ2-7; TRBD1 agrees at 8 bases. The V gene's germline CDR1 is SGHTA and CDR2 FQGNSA. J was trimmed by 4 bases and V by 1 base; bases with no gene match: 0. The CDR3 is made up of 13 amino acids. In DNA form, the CDR3 reads TGTGCCAGCAGCTTAGGGACAGGGTACGAGCAGTACTTC. Translation gives CASSLGTGYEQYF.

This chain links TRBV7-2 with TRBJ2-3, with D tentatively TRBD2 (6 bases). This CDR3 comprises 16 residues. The germline V gene encodes CDR1 SGHTA and CDR2 FQGNSA. The V gene lost 4 bases and the J gene lost 4 bases, with 18 bases spanning the gap. The CDR3 sequence: CASSSTINPGADTQYF. Written as DNA, the CDR3 is TGTGCCAGCAGCTCAACCATTAACCCGGGGGCAGATACGCAGTATTTT. The full variable domain, in which reference TRBV7-2 and TRBJ2-3 provide the parts outside the CDR3, is GAGVSQSPSNKVTEKGKDVELRCDPISGHTALYWYRQSLGQGLEFLIYFQGNSAPDKSGLPSDRFSAERTGGSVSTLTIQRTQQEDSAVYLCASSSTINPGADTQYFGPGTRLTVL.

The chain has TRBV14 and TRBJ1-4, with no clear D. The CDR3 length is 15 residues. Germline V CDR1 and CDR2: SGHDN, FVKESK. The V and J ends lost 3 bases and 4 bases respectively, with 12 bases between them. The CDR3 region has the DNA TGTGCCAGCAGCCAGACACGATTCTTTAATGAAAAACTGTTTTTT. Protein product: CASSQTRFFNEKLFF.

The DNA for the CDR3 is TGCGCCAGCAGCTCTACCATAGACCCGAGGGGAGTCGAAAAACTGTTTTTT. Its translation: CASSSTIDPRGVEKLFF. The genes are TRBV5-1 and TRBJ1-4; possible D gene TRBD1, 5 bases. The length of the CDR3 is 17 residues. The germline V gene has CDR1 SGHRS and CDR2 YFSETQ. Trimming stripped 3 bases from V and 8 bases from J, with 23 bases between.

This clone was found once. The genes are TRBV12-5 and TRBJ2-3; TRBD1 agrees at 10 bases. The trim removed 2 bases at V and 13 bases at J, leaving 12 bases unmatched. Looked up from germline, CDR1 is LGHNT and CDR2 is FRNRAP. This CDR3 is built from 15 residues. CDR3 DNA sequence: TGTGCTAGTGGTTTGCCTGAGACAGGGGGCCGCCTAGAGTATTTT. Protein product: CASGLPETGGRLEYF. Full variable domain (rest looked up from reference TRBV12-5 and TRBJ2-3): DARVTQTPRHKVTEMGQEVTMRCQPILGHNTVFWYRQTMMQGLELLAYFRNRAPLDDSGMPKDRFSAEMPDATLATLKIQPSEPRDSAVYFCASGLPETGGRLEYFGPGTRLTVL.

The CDR3 loop is CASSPGTGVRGNTIYF. The DNA for the CDR3 is TGTGCCAGCTCACCAGGTACGGGAGTGAGAGGAAACACCATATATTTT. V and J are TRBV18 and TRBJ1-3; no clear D. V shed 2 bases and J shed 4 bases, with 15 bases lying between them. The CDR3 length is 16 residues. From germline, CDR1 is KGHSH and CDR2 LQKENI. Full variable domain (missing parts from reference TRBV18 and TRBJ1-3): NAGVMQNPRHLVRRRGQEARLRCSPMKGHSHVYWYRQLPEEGLKFMVYLQKENIIDESGMPKERFSAEFPKEGPSILRIQQVVRGDSAAYFCASSPGTGVRGNTIYFGEGSWLTVV.

This clone was seen a single time. The chain couples TRBV28 to TRBJ1-2; D is undetermined. The length of the CDR3 is 14 residues. V was cut by 3 bases and J by 8 bases, with 16 bases left in between. The germline V gene has CDR1 MDHEN and CDR2 SYDVKM. The CDR3 sequence is CASSFGQQSRGYTF. The CDR3 DNA reads TGTGCCAGCAGTTTCGGGCAGCAATCTAGAGGCTACACCTTC.

This clone was counted between two and nine times. The V gene is TRBV6-4, the J gene TRBJ1-4; D gene uncertain. Germline CDR1 MRHNA, CDR2 SNTAGT. The CDR3 consists of 15 residues. V lost 0 bases and J 5 bases, leaving 10 bases between the germline ends. The CDR3 reads CASSDSAAGNEKLFF. The CDR3 coding sequence is TGTGCCAGCAGTGACTCGGCAGCTGGGAATGAAAAACTGTTTTTT.

The chain joins TRBV9 to TRBJ2-5; 9 nucleotides align to TRBD1. This CDR3 is built from 15 residues. J was trimmed by 5 bases and V by 4 bases; bases with no gene match: 9. CDR1 and CDR2 (germline): SGDLS, YYNGEE. DNA of the CDR3: TGTGCCAGCAGCACAAACAGGGGGCGCGGGGAGACCCAGTACTTC. Its protein is CASSTNRGRGETQYF.

This chain joins TRBV19 and TRBJ2-7; D could derive from TRBD1 or TRBD2 (5 bases each). This CDR3 spans 15 amino acids. V was cut by 1 base and J by 5 bases, with 15 bases left in between. The germline V gene encodes CDR1 LNHDA and CDR2 SQIVND (reference sequence). CDR3 DNA: TGTGCCAGTAGTATAGGTCGGCAGGGAGCCCACGAGCAGTACTTC. Protein product: CASSIGRQGAHEQYF.

The sample holds a few counts of this clone. The chain is built from TRBV29-1 and TRBJ1-1; D not certain. The CDR3 covers 12 residues. Per germline, CDR1 SQVTM and CDR2 ANQGSEA. V shed 4 bases and J shed 7 bases, with 13 bases lying between them. The CDR3 nucleotides read TGCAGCGTTGGCAGGCCCATGGGTGAAGCTTTCTTT. Translation: CSVGRPMGEAFF.

The chain carries TRBV5-6 and TRBJ2-1, with TRBD1 matching over 7 bases. Trimming at V came to 1 base and at J to 8 bases, leaving 12 bases not matched to a gene. The CDR3 consists of 16 residues. The germline gives CDR1 SGHDT, CDR2 YYEEEE. The CDR3 bases are TGTGCCAGCAGCTTGAACAGGGGCGTAGTGATGGATGAGCAGTTCTTC. Translated, it gives CASSLNRGVVMDEQFF.

This sequence joins TRBV7-9 and TRBJ2-3; D may be TRBD1 (6 bases). This CDR3 is 17 amino acids long. The V and J ends lost 1 base and 5 bases respectively, with 19 bases between them. The germline gives CDR1 SEHNR, CDR2 FQNEAQ (reference sequence). CDR3 region: CASSLGGRMQGIDTQYF. CDR3 DNA: TGTGCCAGCAGCTTAGGGGGGCGGATGCAGGGTATAGATACGCAGTATTTT.